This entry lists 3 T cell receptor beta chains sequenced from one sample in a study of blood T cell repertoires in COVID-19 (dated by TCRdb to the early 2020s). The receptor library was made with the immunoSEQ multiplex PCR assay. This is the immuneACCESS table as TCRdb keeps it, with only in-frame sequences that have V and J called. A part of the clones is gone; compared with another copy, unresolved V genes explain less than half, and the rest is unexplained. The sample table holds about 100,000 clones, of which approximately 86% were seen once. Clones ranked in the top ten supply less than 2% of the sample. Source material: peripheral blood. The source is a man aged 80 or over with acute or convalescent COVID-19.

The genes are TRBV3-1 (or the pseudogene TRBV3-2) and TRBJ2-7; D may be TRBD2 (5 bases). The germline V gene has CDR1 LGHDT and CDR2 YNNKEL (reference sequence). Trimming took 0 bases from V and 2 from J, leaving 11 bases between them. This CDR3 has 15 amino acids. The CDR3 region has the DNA TGTGCCAGCAGCCAAGATAGTATCGGGACCTACGAGCAGTACTTC. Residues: CASSQDSIGTYEQYF.

The CDR3 sequence is CASSTGDRGQQDTQYF. The CDR3, as DNA: TGCGCCAGCAGCACGGGGGACAGGGGGCAACAAGATACGCAGTATTTT. The genes are TRBV5-1 and TRBJ2-3, with TRBD1 matching 12 bases. The CDR3 runs 16 residues. In germline, CDR1 is SGHRS, CDR2 YFSETQ. V shed 4 bases and J 5 bases; nucleotides not matched to a gene: 8.

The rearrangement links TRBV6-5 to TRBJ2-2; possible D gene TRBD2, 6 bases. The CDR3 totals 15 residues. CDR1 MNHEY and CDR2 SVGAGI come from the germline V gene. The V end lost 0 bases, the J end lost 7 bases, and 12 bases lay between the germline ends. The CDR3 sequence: CASSYSSLAIGELFF. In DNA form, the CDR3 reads TGTGCCAGCAGTTACTCGAGTCTAGCGATCGGGGAGCTGTTTTTT.